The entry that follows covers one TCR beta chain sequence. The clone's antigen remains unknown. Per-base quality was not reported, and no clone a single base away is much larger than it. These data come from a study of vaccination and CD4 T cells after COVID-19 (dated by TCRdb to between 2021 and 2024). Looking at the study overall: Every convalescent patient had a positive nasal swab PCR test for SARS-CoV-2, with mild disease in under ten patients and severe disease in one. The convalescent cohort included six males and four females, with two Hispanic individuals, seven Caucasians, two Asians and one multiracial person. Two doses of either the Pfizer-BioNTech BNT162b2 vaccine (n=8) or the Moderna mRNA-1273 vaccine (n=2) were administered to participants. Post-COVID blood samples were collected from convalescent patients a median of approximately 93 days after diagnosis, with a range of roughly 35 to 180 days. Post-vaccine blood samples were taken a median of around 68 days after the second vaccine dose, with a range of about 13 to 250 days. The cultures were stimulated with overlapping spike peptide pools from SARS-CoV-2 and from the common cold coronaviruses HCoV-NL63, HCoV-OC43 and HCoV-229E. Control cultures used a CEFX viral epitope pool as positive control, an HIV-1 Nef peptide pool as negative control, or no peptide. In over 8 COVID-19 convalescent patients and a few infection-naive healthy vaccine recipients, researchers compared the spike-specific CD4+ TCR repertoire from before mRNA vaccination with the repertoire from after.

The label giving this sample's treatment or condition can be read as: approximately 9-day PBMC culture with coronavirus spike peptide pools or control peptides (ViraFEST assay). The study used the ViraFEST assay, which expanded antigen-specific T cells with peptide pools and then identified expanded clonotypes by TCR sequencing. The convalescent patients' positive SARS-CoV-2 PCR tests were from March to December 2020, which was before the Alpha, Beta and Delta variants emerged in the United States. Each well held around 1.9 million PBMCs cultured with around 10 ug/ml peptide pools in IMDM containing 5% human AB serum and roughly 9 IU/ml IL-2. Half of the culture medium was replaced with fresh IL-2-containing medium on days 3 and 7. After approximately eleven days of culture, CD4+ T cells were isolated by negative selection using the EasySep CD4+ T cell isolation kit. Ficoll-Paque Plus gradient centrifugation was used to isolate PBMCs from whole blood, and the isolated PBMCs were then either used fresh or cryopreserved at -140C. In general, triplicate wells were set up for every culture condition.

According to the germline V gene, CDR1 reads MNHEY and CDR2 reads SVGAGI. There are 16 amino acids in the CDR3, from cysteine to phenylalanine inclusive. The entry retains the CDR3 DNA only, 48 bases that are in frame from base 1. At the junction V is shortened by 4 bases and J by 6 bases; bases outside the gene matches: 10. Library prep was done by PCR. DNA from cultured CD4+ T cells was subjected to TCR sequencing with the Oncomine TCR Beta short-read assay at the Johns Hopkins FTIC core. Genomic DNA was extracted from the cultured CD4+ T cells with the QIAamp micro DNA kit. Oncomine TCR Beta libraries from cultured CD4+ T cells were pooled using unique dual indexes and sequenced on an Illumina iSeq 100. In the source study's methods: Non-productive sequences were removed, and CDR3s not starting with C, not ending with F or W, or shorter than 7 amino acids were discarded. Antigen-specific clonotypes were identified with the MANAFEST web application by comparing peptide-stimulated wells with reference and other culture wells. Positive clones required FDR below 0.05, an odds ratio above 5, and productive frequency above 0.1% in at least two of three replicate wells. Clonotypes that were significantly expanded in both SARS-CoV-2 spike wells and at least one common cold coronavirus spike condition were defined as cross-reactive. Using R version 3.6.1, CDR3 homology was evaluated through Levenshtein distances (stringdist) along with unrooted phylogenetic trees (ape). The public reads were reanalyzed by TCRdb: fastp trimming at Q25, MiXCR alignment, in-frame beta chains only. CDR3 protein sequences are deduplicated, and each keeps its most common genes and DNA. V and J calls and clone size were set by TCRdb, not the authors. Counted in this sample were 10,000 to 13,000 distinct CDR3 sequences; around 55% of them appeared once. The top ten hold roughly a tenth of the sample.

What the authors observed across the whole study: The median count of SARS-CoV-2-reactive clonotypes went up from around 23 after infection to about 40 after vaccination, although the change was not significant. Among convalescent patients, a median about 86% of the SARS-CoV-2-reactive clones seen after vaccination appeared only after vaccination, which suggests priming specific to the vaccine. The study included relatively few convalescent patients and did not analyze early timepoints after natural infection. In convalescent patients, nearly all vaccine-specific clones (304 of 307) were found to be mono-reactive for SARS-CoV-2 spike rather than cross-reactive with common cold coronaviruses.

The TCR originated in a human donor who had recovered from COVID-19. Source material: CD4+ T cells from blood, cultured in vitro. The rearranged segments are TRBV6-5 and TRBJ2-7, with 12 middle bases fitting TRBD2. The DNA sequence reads TGTGCCAGCAGTTCCCCGACTAGCGGGAGTGCTAGCGAGCAGTACTTC. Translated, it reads CASSSPTSGSASEQYF.